This is a list of T cell receptor beta chains from one sample in a study of cytotoxic CD8 clonotypes in ibrutinib-treated CLL. Repertoires were generated with immunoSEQ multiplex PCR, while TCRdb's copy carries only in-frame clones and drops some. The sample has 250,000 to 350,000 clones, approximately 76% seen once. This specimen consisted of PBMCs, obtained at disease progression, from a patient treated with ibrutinib. All receptors derive from a human donor with chronic lymphocytic leukemia. Each CDR3 is given with its conserved first and last residue. D genes are given only for firm matches. Clone sizes are given selectively: once, few, many, or a class where the clone is expanded.

j_gene | d_gene | abundance | v_gene | CDR3aa | CDR3nt
TRBJ2-7 | NA | NA | TRBV5-6 | CASSLTSFEQYF | TGTGCCAGCAGTCTGACTAGTTTCGAGCAGTACTTC
TRBJ2-7 | NA | NA | TRBV5-5 | CASSEEPGYEQYF | TGTGCCAGCAGCGAGGAACCGGGGTACGAGCAGTACTTC
TRBJ2-5 | NA | NA | TRBV18 | CASSLWETQYF | TGTGCCAGCTCACTTTGGGAGACCCAGTACTTC
TRBJ2-5 | NA | few | TRBV5-6 | CASSQTGGMGETQYF | TGTGCCAGCAGCCAAACCGGGGGTATGGGAGAGACCCAGTACTTC
TRBJ2-7 | TRBD1 | NA | TRBV9 | CASSGRQGSATYEQYF | TGTGCCAGCAGCGGAAGACAGGGGAGTGCCACCTACGAGCAGTACTTC
TRBJ2-3 | NA | NA | TRBV9 | CASSPGRGNTDTQYF | TGTGCCAGCAGCCCGGGACGGGGGAACACAGATACGCAGTATTTT
TRBJ1-1 | NA | NA | TRBV15 | CATSRDPSTTNTEAFF | TGTGCCACCAGCAGAGACCCGAGCACGACGAACACTGAAGCTTTCTTT
TRBJ1-2 | NA | NA | TRBV9 | CASSAKGREANYGYTF | TGTGCCAGCAGCGCGAAGGGCAGGGAAGCTAACTATGGCTACACCTTC
TRBJ2-7 | TRBD1 | NA | TRBV11-2 | CASSLDRQGEAGLYEQYF | TGTGCCAGCAGCTTAGATAGACAGGGAGAGGCAGGGTTATACGAGCAGTACTTC
TRBJ2-7 | TRBD1 | few | TRBV6-6 | CASSPRQGYEQYF | TGTGCCAGCAGCCCCCGACAGGGTTACGAGCAGTACTTC
TRBJ1-2 | TRBD1 | NA | TRBV5-8 | CASSFRDREGRGYTF | TGTGCCAGCAGCTTCCGGGACAGGGAGGGTCGGGGCTACACCTTC
TRBJ2-3 | TRBD2 | NA | TRBV19 | CASTDLASGPPPDTQYF | TGTGCCAGTACCGACCTCGCTAGCGGCCCACCACCAGATACGCAGTATTTT
TRBJ2-7 | TRBD2 | NA | TRBV7-2 | CASSSDPGTSGFEQYF | TGTGCCAGCAGCTCGGACCCCGGGACTAGCGGCTTCGAGCAGTACTTC
TRBJ2-5 | NA | NA | TRBV25-1 | CASSEWRTGSPQETQYF | TGTGCCAGCAGTGAATGGCGAACCGGGAGCCCCCAAGAGACCCAGTACTTC
TRBJ2-1 | NA | NA | TRBV5-1 | CASSLTFYNEQFF | TGCGCCAGCAGCTTGACCTTTTACAATGAGCAGTTCTTC
TRBJ2-7 | TRBD2 | NA | TRBV15 | CATSSRDYSYEQYF | TGTGCCACCAGCAGCCGGGACTATTCCTACGAGCAGTACTTC
TRBJ2-2 | NA | NA | TRBV6-6 | CASSYLGLNTGELFF | TGTGCCAGCAGTTACCTGGGGTTAAACACCGGGGAGCTGTTTTTT
TRBJ2-7 | TRBD1 | NA | TRBV6-5 | CASSYSGTETYEQYF | TGTGCCAGCAGTTATTCCGGGACAGAAACATACGAGCAGTACTTC
TRBJ1-2 | NA | few | TRBV4-1 | CASSQGVGDSGYTF | TGCGCCAGCAGCCAAGGGGTAGGGGATTCGGGCTACACCTTC
TRBJ2-7 | NA | few | TRBV4-3 | CASSQEPGRNYEQYF | TGCGCCAGCAGCCAAGAGCCGGGGCGGAACTACGAGCAGTACTTC
TRBJ2-6 | NA | few | TRBV5-1 | CASSWGTGTGANVLTF | TGCGCCAGCAGCTGGGGAACAGGGACTGGGGCCAACGTCCTGACTTTC
TRBJ2-1 | TRBD2 | NA | TRBV5-1 | CASSLVASGNNEQFF | TGCGCCAGCAGCTTGGTGGCTAGCGGAAACAATGAGCAGTTCTTC
TRBJ1-6 | NA | NA | TRBV4-2 | CASSQGQGALNSPLHF | TGTGCCAGCAGCCAGGGACAAGGAGCTTTAAATTCACCCCTCCACTTT
TRBJ2-5 | TRBD2 | NA | TRBV11-2 | CASSLGLAGFWETQYF | TGTGCCAGCAGCCTAGGACTAGCGGGGTTCTGGGAGACCCAGTACTTC
TRBJ2-7 | NA | NA | TRBV7-9 | CASSSGPSEQYF | TGTGCCAGCAGCTCGGGACCCTCGGAGCAGTACTTC
TRBJ1-2 | TRBD1 | NA | TRBV10-3 | CAISGFVQGTTNYGYTF | TGTGCCATCAGCGGCTTTGTACAGGGGACGACTAACTATGGCTACACCTTC
TRBJ2-1 | TRBD1 | NA | TRBV28 | CASSPRAGQGSHEQFF | TGTGCCAGCAGTCCTCGGGCGGGACAGGGGAGCCATGAGCAGTTCTTC
TRBJ2-3 | NA | NA | TRBV19 | CASNQGMLGQNTQYF | TGTGCCAGCAATCAAGGGATGTTGGGGCAAAATACGCAGTATTTT
TRBJ2-1 | TRBD2 | NA | TRBV5-6 | CASSRSHVWGGPSEQFF | TGTGCCAGCAGCCGTTCCCACGTTTGGGGAGGGCCCTCTGAGCAGTTCTTC
TRBJ2-1 | NA | NA | TRBV28 | CASSLSFVNYNEQFF | TGTGCCAGCAGTTTATCTTTTGTGAATTACAATGAGCAGTTCTTC
TRBJ1-5 | TRBD1 | NA | TRBV19 | CASSIWSQGQFLYSNQPQHF | TGTGCCAGTAGTATATGGTCTCAGGGACAGTTCCTCTATAGCAATCAGCCCCAGCATTTT
TRBJ2-7 | NA | NA | TRBV2 | CASSAPPYEQYF | TGTGCCAGCAGCGCCCCCCCTTACGAGCAGTACTTC
TRBJ2-1 | NA | once | TRBV13 | CASSKGTAEQFF | TGTGCCAGCAGCAAGGGGACTGCTGAGCAGTTCTTC
TRBJ2-3 | NA | NA | TRBV4-1 | CASSQNRDPDTQYF | TGCGCCAGCAGCCAGAACAGGGATCCAGATACGCAGTATTTT
TRBJ1-2 | TRBD1 | once | TRBV27 | CASSRDRAYGYTF | TGTGCCAGCAGCAGGGACAGGGCCTATGGCTACACCTTC
TRBJ2-7 | NA | NA | TRBV18 | CASSFTYEQYF | TGTGCCAGCTCGTTCACTTACGAGCAGTACTTC
TRBJ1-5 | TRBD1 | NA | TRBV4-1 | CASSQGQGGQPQHF | TGCGCCAGCAGCCAGGGACAGGGGGGGCAGCCCCAGCATTTT
TRBJ1-2 | TRBD1 | once | TRBV5-1 | CASSLAIGGQPYGYTF | TGCGCCAGCAGCTTGGCTATAGGGGGACAGCCCTATGGCTACACCTTC
TRBJ2-2 | NA | NA | TRBV27 | CASSPKTGPNTGELFF | TGTGCCAGCAGCCCTAAGACAGGCCCGAACACCGGGGAGCTGTTTTTT
TRBJ2-1 | TRBD2 | NA | TRBV9 | CASSASGGALYEQFF | TGTGCCAGCAGCGCAAGCGGGGGGGCCTTATATGAGCAGTTCTTC
TRBJ1-6 | NA | once | TRBV5-1 | CASSWTGYNSPLHF | TGCGCCAGCAGCTGGACCGGCTATAATTCACCCCTCCACTTT
TRBJ2-7 | NA | once | TRBV29-1 | CSGKSGPTYEQYF | TGCAGCGGAAAGAGCGGGCCTACCTACGAGCAGTACTTC
TRBJ2-3 | NA | NA | TRBV7-8 | CASSSNADTQYF | TGTGCCAGCAGCTCGAATGCAGATACGCAGTATTTT
TRBJ1-1 | TRBD1 | NA | TRBV14 | CASSPFAGGTEAFF | TGTGCCAGCAGCCCGTTCGCAGGGGGAACTGAAGCTTTCTTT